The 10 T cell receptor beta chains given below trace back to one sample, sequenced in a study of Tregs in tolerant kidney transplant recipients. Sequencing was performed with immunoSEQ multiplex PCR; in TCRdb, only in-frame clones are kept and a portion is missing. This repertoire shows about 240,000 clones, roughly four fifths found once; its top ten account for about 0.64%. Material for sequencing was CD4+ T cells from blood. The source of these receptors is a human donor in good health.

The rearrangement links TRBV20-1 to TRBJ2-7; the D gene is possibly TRBD2 (6 bases). The CDR3 sequence is 11 residues long. The germline V gene has CDR1 DFQATT and CDR2 SNEGSKA (reference sequence). The CDR3 reads CTSGTPYEQYF. In DNA, the CDR3 is TGCACCTCCGGGACTCCCTACGAGCAGTACTTC.

The chain links TRBV7-3 to TRBJ1-6; D is unclear. This CDR3 region has 12 residues. Per the germline V gene, CDR1 is SGHTA and CDR2 is FQGTGA. CDR3 DNA sequence: TGTGCTAAGGGTGCCTATAATTCACCCCTCCACTTT. Its translation is CAKGAYNSPLHF.

V and J are TRBV4-1 and TRBJ1-2; D is perhaps TRBD1 (6 bases). The CDR3 consists of 15 residues. V lost 4 bases and J 0 bases, leaving 12 bases between the germline ends. Germline V lookup: CDR1 MGHRA, CDR2 YSYEKL. This CDR3 reads CASSPQGTTNYGYTF. The CDR3 region has the DNA TGCGCCAGCAGCCCACAGGGCACTACTAACTATGGCTACACCTTC.

The CDR3 DNA reads as TGTGCCAGCAGTGAAGGCGCCGGACCTTCGCCCCAGCATTTT. Encoded protein: CASSEGAGPSPQHF. The J gene is TRBJ1-5, the V gene TRBV6-1; D ambiguous. This CDR3 is built from 14 residues. Trimming took 1 base from V and 9 from J, leaving 13 bases between them. The germline V gene encodes CDR1 MNHNS and CDR2 SASEGT.

This chain connects TRBV13 to TRBJ2-5; 12 positions agree with TRBD2. With 2 bases clipped from V and 5 bases from J, the junction kept 6 bases outside the gene matches. This CDR3 has 16 residues. CDR1 PRHDT and CDR2 FYEKMQ come from the germline V gene (reference sequence). The CDR3 DNA sequence: TGTGCCAGCAGCTTACCCGGACTAGCGGGGAGGGAGACCCAGTACTTC. Translation gives CASSLPGLAGRETQYF. Supplemented by reference TRBV13 and TRBJ2-5, the full variable domain reads AAGVIQSPRHLIKEKRETATLKCYPIPRHDTVYWYQQGPGQDPQFLISFYEKMQSDKGSIPDRFSAQQFSDYHSELNMSSLELGDSALYFCASSLPGLAGRETQYFGPGTRLLVL.

The chain has TRBV14 and TRBJ2-7; no firm D call. The CDR3 extends over 12 amino acids. V was shortened by 1 base and J by 4 bases, with 5 bases between the two germline ends. CDR1 SGHDN and CDR2 FVKESK come from the germline V gene. CDR3 bases: TGTGCCAGCAGCCAAGGCAGATACGAGCAGTACTTC. This codes for CASSQGRYEQYF.

The chain uses TRBV18 and TRBJ1-1; possibly TRBD1 for D (5 bases). V lost 1 base and J lost 4, with 10 bases in between. The CDR3 is 14 amino acids. Germline V gene lookup returns CDR1 KGHSH and CDR2 LQKENI. The CDR3: CASSPLGGTTEAFF. CDR3 DNA: TGTGCCAGCTCACCACTCGGGGGTACCACTGAAGCTTTCTTT.

V gene TRBV6-1 combines with J gene TRBJ1-1; 7 bases are shared with TRBD1. CDR1 and CDR2 from the germline V gene are MNHNS and SASEGT. J gave up 1 base and V 8 bases, and 10 bases lay outside the gene matches. The CDR3 totals 15 residues. In DNA, the CDR3 is TGTGCCAGCGGAACAGGGGCCGCCCCGAACACTGAAGCTTTCTTT. This codes for CASGTGAAPNTEAFF.

V is TRBV13 and J is TRBJ1-3, with a weak D call TRBD1 (5 bases). The CDR3 is 15 amino acids. Germline V gene lookup returns CDR1 PRHDT and CDR2 FYEKMQ (reference sequence). With 5 bases removed from V and 0 bases from J, the gap between germline ends came to 11 bases. DNA of the CDR3: TGTGCCAGCAGCCCCAGACAGTTCTCTGGAAACACCATATATTTT. This sequence encodes CASSPRQFSGNTIYF. Full variable domain (rest looked up from reference TRBV13 and TRBJ1-3): AAGVIQSPRHLIKEKRETATLKCYPIPRHDTVYWYQQGPGQDPQFLISFYEKMQSDKGSIPDRFSAQQFSDYHSELNMSSLELGDSALYFCASSPRQFSGNTIYFGEGSWLTVV.

This clone was seen a single time. The V gene is TRBV5-4, the J gene TRBJ2-5; 11 positions agree with TRBD2. The CDR3 covers 16 residues. V gave up 0 bases and J gave up 2 bases; unmatched junction bases: 3. Germline V gives CDR1 SGHNT, CDR2 YYREEE (reference sequence). CDR3 residues: CASSLGVAGGQETQYF. The DNA for the CDR3 is TGTGCCAGCAGCTTGGGGGTAGCGGGAGGGCAAGAGACCCAGTACTTC.